These T cell receptor beta chains were read from a single sample in a study of cytomegalovirus exposure and HLA in healthy donors. Sequenced by immunoSEQ multiplex PCR; TCRdb stores in-frame clones only, minus some. The sample records fewer than 250,000 clones, around 79% being singletons. Sequenced: PBMCs. These receptors originate from a male donor in good health and CMV-seropositive. CDR3s include the opening cysteine and the closing phenylalanine or tryptophan. Fields, in order: CDR3 length, V gene, D gene, clone size, J gene, CDR3 protein, CDR3 DNA. A D gene is named only where the DNA matches it firmly. The size entry is marked missing in some rows and otherwise reads once, few, many or a size class.

CDR3 length: 13
V gene: TRBV27
D gene: .
clone size: .
J gene: TRBJ1-2
CDR3 protein: CASSVKAVGGYTF
CDR3 DNA: TGTGCCAGCAGTGTTAAAGCGGTTGGTGGCTACACCTTC

CDR3 length: 13
V gene: TRBV6-5
D gene: .
clone size: once
J gene: TRBJ2-3
CDR3 protein: CASSRGYTDTQYF
CDR3 DNA: TGTGCCAGCAGTCGAGGGTACACAGATACGCAGTATTTT

CDR3 length: 15
V gene: TRBV5-1
D gene: TRBD1
clone size: .
J gene: TRBJ1-3
CDR3 protein: CASSTGTGVGNTIYF
CDR3 DNA: TGCGCCAGCAGCACCGGGACAGGGGTCGGAAACACCATATATTTT

CDR3 length: 15
V gene: TRBV5-6
D gene: .
clone size: few
J gene: TRBJ2-3
CDR3 protein: CASSFSRERSDTQYF
CDR3 DNA: TGTGCCAGCAGCTTCTCTCGGGAGAGGTCAGATACGCAGTATTTT

CDR3 length: 11
V gene: TRBV20-1
D gene: TRBD1
clone size: .
J gene: TRBJ2-7
CDR3 protein: CSAGDRGEQYF
CDR3 DNA: TGCAGTGCTGGTGACAGGGGTGAGCAGTACTTC

CDR3 length: 15
V gene: TRBV28
D gene: .
clone size: .
J gene: TRBJ2-1
CDR3 protein: CASSPGLVGRNEQFF
CDR3 DNA: TGTGCCAGCTCACCCGGATTGGTAGGGAGGAATGAGCAGTTCTTC

CDR3 length: 18
V gene: TRBV11-2
D gene: .
clone size: .
J gene: TRBJ2-3
CDR3 protein: CASSLVSWGVGDTDTQYF
CDR3 DNA: TGTGCCAGCAGCTTAGTGAGCTGGGGCGTTGGAGACACAGATACGCAGTATTTT

CDR3 length: 17
V gene: TRBV9
D gene: .
clone size: .
J gene: TRBJ2-7
CDR3 protein: CASSVGAGSLSLYEQYF
CDR3 DNA: TGTGCCAGCAGCGTAGGGGCGGGGTCCTTATCCCTCTACGAGCAGTACTTC

CDR3 length: 13
V gene: TRBV5-4
D gene: TRBD2
clone size: once
J gene: TRBJ2-7
CDR3 protein: CASSFAGGVEQYF
CDR3 DNA: TGTGCCAGCAGCTTCGCGGGAGGGGTCGAGCAGTACTTC

CDR3 length: 13
V gene: TRBV19
D gene: .
clone size: .
J gene: TRBJ2-5
CDR3 protein: CASSDREEETQYF
CDR3 DNA: TGTGCCAGTAGTGACCGGGAAGAAGAGACCCAGTACTTC

CDR3 length: 16
V gene: TRBV6-4
D gene: .
clone size: .
J gene: TRBJ1-2
CDR3 protein: CASSDSIGLTPYGYTF
CDR3 DNA: TGTGCCAGCAGTGACTCGATAGGACTGACTCCCTATGGCTACACCTTC

CDR3 length: 14
V gene: TRBV7-9
D gene: TRBD1
clone size: .
J gene: TRBJ1-5
CDR3 protein: CASSKTGDIQPQHF
CDR3 DNA: TGTGCCAGCAGCAAGACAGGGGATATTCAGCCCCAGCATTTT

CDR3 length: 18
V gene: TRBV2
D gene: TRBD1
clone size: .
J gene: TRBJ1-5
CDR3 protein: CASSVVGTETLSNQPQHF
CDR3 DNA: TGTGCCAGCAGTGTCGTTGGGACAGAGACCCTTAGCAATCAGCCCCAGCATTTT

CDR3 length: 13
V gene: TRBV6-1
D gene: .
clone size: once
J gene: TRBJ2-3
CDR3 protein: CASSVMRGDTQYF
CDR3 DNA: TGTGCCAGCAGTGTAATGAGGGGGGATACGCAGTATTTT

CDR3 length: 17
V gene: TRBV5-1
D gene: .
clone size: .
J gene: TRBJ2-7
CDR3 protein: CASSFHLDRSNSYEQYF
CDR3 DNA: TGCGCCAGCAGCTTTCACCTGGACAGATCAAATTCCTACGAGCAGTACTTC

CDR3 length: 15
V gene: TRBV9
D gene: .
clone size: .
J gene: TRBJ2-1
CDR3 protein: CASSGGGATYNEQFF
CDR3 DNA: TGTGCCAGCAGCGGGGGCGGGGCAACCTACAATGAGCAGTTCTTC

CDR3 length: 16
V gene: TRBV7-2
D gene: .
clone size: .
J gene: TRBJ2-1
CDR3 protein: CASSLTGGGLYNEQFF
CDR3 DNA: TGTGCCAGCAGCTTAACTGGGGGCGGACTCTACAATGAGCAGTTCTTC

CDR3 length: 15
V gene: TRBV5-1
D gene: .
clone size: .
J gene: TRBJ2-2
CDR3 protein: CASSLNGANTGELFF
CDR3 DNA: TGCGCCAGCAGCTTGAACGGGGCGAACACCGGGGAGCTGTTTTTT

CDR3 length: 14
V gene: TRBV19
D gene: .
clone size: .
J gene: TRBJ2-5
CDR3 protein: CASSIDWAGETQYF
CDR3 DNA: TGTGCCAGTAGTATAGATTGGGCTGGAGAGACCCAGTACTTC

CDR3 length: 12
V gene: TRBV6-5
D gene: .
clone size: .
J gene: TRBJ1-2
CDR3 protein: CASIAGDYGYTF
CDR3 DNA: TGTGCCAGCATTGCGGGGGACTATGGCTACACCTTC

CDR3 length: 14
V gene: TRBV5-1
D gene: TRBD2
clone size: .
J gene: TRBJ2-5
CDR3 protein: CASRLAGNEETQYF
CDR3 DNA: TGCGCCAGCCGACTAGCGGGGAACGAGGAGACCCAGTACTTC

CDR3 length: 14
V gene: TRBV18
D gene: TRBD1
clone size: .
J gene: TRBJ2-7
CDR3 protein: CASSSQTGVDEQYF
CDR3 DNA: TGTGCCAGCTCATCCCAGACAGGGGTAGACGAGCAGTACTTC

CDR3 length: 15
V gene: TRBV2
D gene: .
clone size: .
J gene: TRBJ2-7
CDR3 protein: CASGPQRALSYEQYF
CDR3 DNA: TGTGCCAGCGGTCCCCAGCGGGCCCTTTCCTACGAGCAGTACTTC

CDR3 length: 16
V gene: TRBV5-1
D gene: .
clone size: few
J gene: TRBJ1-3
CDR3 protein: CASSLSFRGSGNTIYF
CDR3 DNA: TGCGCCAGCAGCTTGAGCTTCAGGGGCTCTGGAAACACCATATATTTT

CDR3 length: 15
V gene: TRBV9
D gene: .
clone size: .
J gene: TRBJ1-1
CDR3 protein: CASSVDGRGGTEAFF
CDR3 DNA: TGTGCCAGCAGCGTAGACGGCCGGGGAGGGACTGAAGCTTTCTTT

CDR3 length: 16
V gene: TRBV5-4
D gene: TRBD2
clone size: .
J gene: TRBJ2-3
CDR3 protein: CASSDGVAGATDTQYF
CDR3 DNA: TGTGCCAGCAGCGATGGAGTAGCGGGGGCAACAGATACGCAGTATTTT

CDR3 length: 15
V gene: TRBV11-2
D gene: TRBD1
clone size: .
J gene: TRBJ1-1
CDR3 protein: CASRKQQGANTEAFF
CDR3 DNA: TGTGCCAGCAGAAAACAACAGGGGGCGAACACTGAAGCTTTCTTT

CDR3 length: 13
V gene: TRBV19
D gene: .
clone size: .
J gene: TRBJ1-2
CDR3 protein: CASTYVGVDGYTF
CDR3 DNA: TGTGCCAGTACCTATGTAGGGGTGGATGGCTACACCTTC

CDR3 length: 16
V gene: TRBV5-6
D gene: TRBD1
clone size: .
J gene: TRBJ1-5
CDR3 protein: CASRIRDRENNQPQHF
CDR3 DNA: TGTGCCAGCAGAATAAGGGACAGGGAGAACAATCAGCCCCAGCATTTT

CDR3 length: 12
V gene: TRBV5-6
D gene: .
clone size: .
J gene: TRBJ1-6
CDR3 protein: CASSYGGPPLHF
CDR3 DNA: TGTGCCAGCAGCTATGGCGGTCCACCCCTCCACTTT

CDR3 length: 14
V gene: TRBV18
D gene: .
clone size: .
J gene: TRBJ1-1
CDR3 protein: CASSPRGANTEAFF
CDR3 DNA: TGTGCCAGCTCACCCCGGGGGGCGAACACTGAAGCTTTCTTT

CDR3 length: 11
V gene: TRBV7-9
D gene: .
clone size: once
J gene: TRBJ2-2
CDR3 protein: CSSSLSGELFF
CDR3 DNA: TGTTCCAGCAGCTTATCTGGGGAGCTGTTTTTT

CDR3 length: 18
V gene: TRBV23-1
D gene: .
clone size: .
J gene: TRBJ2-2
CDR3 protein: CASSQTAWAEADTGELFF
CDR3 DNA: TGCGCCAGCAGTCAAACCGCCTGGGCGGAAGCGGACACCGGGGAGCTGTTTTTT

CDR3 length: 15
V gene: TRBV19
D gene: .
clone size: few
J gene: TRBJ1-5
CDR3 protein: CASSLRQVPNQPQHF
CDR3 DNA: TGTGCCAGTAGTCTCAGACAGGTCCCCAATCAGCCCCAGCATTTT

CDR3 length: 15
V gene: TRBV4-2
D gene: .
clone size: .
J gene: TRBJ2-7
CDR3 protein: CASSPQTVLSYEQYF
CDR3 DNA: TGTGCCAGCAGCCCTCAGACAGTCCTCTCCTACGAGCAGTACTTC

CDR3 length: 15
V gene: TRBV7-8
D gene: .
clone size: .
J gene: TRBJ2-7
CDR3 protein: CASTAQQLRDPEQYF
CDR3 DNA: TGTGCCAGCACCGCCCAACAGCTTCGGGATCCCGAGCAGTACTTC

CDR3 length: 15
V gene: TRBV6-5
D gene: TRBD2
clone size: .
J gene: TRBJ2-1
CDR3 protein: CASSSTSGLYNEQFF
CDR3 DNA: TGTGCCAGCAGCTCGACTAGCGGGCTGTACAATGAGCAGTTCTTC

CDR3 length: 14
V gene: TRBV11-1
D gene: .
clone size: .
J gene: TRBJ1-1
CDR3 protein: CASSLGARTTEAFF
CDR3 DNA: TGTGCCAGCAGCTTGGGGGCGAGGACTACTGAAGCTTTCTTT

CDR3 length: 15
V gene: TRBV7-2
D gene: TRBD1
clone size: .
J gene: TRBJ1-2
CDR3 protein: CASSPLGQGGLGYTF
CDR3 DNA: TGTGCCAGCAGTCCTTTGGGACAGGGCGGTTTGGGCTACACCTTC

CDR3 length: 15
V gene: TRBV5-4
D gene: .
clone size: .
J gene: TRBJ2-5
CDR3 protein: CASSLNPTAQETQYF
CDR3 DNA: TGTGCCAGCAGCTTGAATCCGACAGCTCAAGAGACCCAGTACTTC

CDR3 length: 16
V gene: TRBV7-3
D gene: TRBD2
clone size: few
J gene: TRBJ2-3
CDR3 protein: CASSLRPAGGTDTQYF
CDR3 DNA: TGTGCCAGCAGCTTACGGCCTGCGGGGGGTACAGATACGCAGTATTTT

CDR3 length: 15
V gene: TRBV7-8
D gene: .
clone size: .
J gene: TRBJ2-1
CDR3 protein: CASSTVRDSSNGQFF
CDR3 DNA: TGTGCCAGCAGCACCGTAAGGGACTCCTCCAATGGGCAGTTCTTC

CDR3 length: 15
V gene: TRBV5-4
D gene: .
clone size: .
J gene: TRBJ1-4
CDR3 protein: CASSSIGQLNEKLFF
CDR3 DNA: TGTGCCAGCAGTTCAATAGGACAGTTGAATGAAAAACTGTTTTTT

CDR3 length: 15
V gene: TRBV7-2
D gene: .
clone size: .
J gene: TRBJ1-2
CDR3 protein: CASSSQTSIPFGYTF
CDR3 DNA: TGTGCCAGCAGCTCACAGACATCTATACCTTTTGGCTACACCTTC

CDR3 length: 14
V gene: TRBV10-3
D gene: TRBD2
clone size: .
J gene: TRBJ2-5
CDR3 protein: CAISATSGQETQYF
CDR3 DNA: TGTGCCATCAGCGCGACTAGCGGGCAAGAGACCCAGTACTTC

CDR3 length: 15
V gene: TRBV19
D gene: TRBD2
clone size: .
J gene: TRBJ2-7
CDR3 protein: CASSIGLAGEYEQYF
CDR3 DNA: TGTGCCAGTAGTATAGGGCTAGCGGGAGAGTACGAGCAGTACTTC

CDR3 length: 16
V gene: TRBV9
D gene: TRBD1
clone size: .
J gene: TRBJ1-2
CDR3 protein: CASSVDPGTGGYGYTF
CDR3 DNA: TGTGCCAGCAGCGTAGATCCCGGGACAGGGGGCTATGGCTACACCTTC

CDR3 length: 13
V gene: TRBV18
D gene: .
clone size: .
J gene: TRBJ2-5
CDR3 protein: CASSRAGKETQYF
CDR3 DNA: TGTGCCAGCTCAAGGGCAGGGAAAGAGACCCAGTACTTC

CDR3 length: 13
V gene: TRBV7-9
D gene: .
clone size: .
J gene: TRBJ1-1
CDR3 protein: CSSSLGQNTEAFF
CDR3 DNA: TGTTCCAGCAGCTTAGGACAGAACACTGAAGCTTTCTTT

CDR3 length: 13
V gene: TRBV25-1
D gene: .
clone size: few
J gene: TRBJ2-1
CDR3 protein: CASSDSAYNEQFF
CDR3 DNA: TGTGCCAGCAGTGATTCCGCCTACAATGAGCAGTTCTTC

CDR3 length: 15
V gene: TRBV5-4
D gene: .
clone size: .
J gene: TRBJ1-5
CDR3 protein: CASTPTPYSNQPQHF
CDR3 DNA: TGTGCCAGCACCCCGACACCGTATAGCAATCAGCCCCAGCATTTT

CDR3 length: 15
V gene: TRBV5-1
D gene: TRBD2
clone size: .
J gene: TRBJ2-1
CDR3 protein: CASRWLAGGGNEQFF
CDR3 DNA: TGCGCCAGCAGGTGGCTAGCGGGAGGGGGGAATGAGCAGTTCTTC

CDR3 length: 13
V gene: TRBV7-2
D gene: .
clone size: .
J gene: TRBJ2-5
CDR3 protein: CASTMGLQETQYF
CDR3 DNA: TGTGCCAGCACAATGGGACTTCAAGAGACCCAGTACTTC

CDR3 length: 15
V gene: TRBV28
D gene: TRBD2
clone size: .
J gene: TRBJ2-2
CDR3 protein: CASSETSGRSGELFF
CDR3 DNA: TGTGCCAGCAGCGAGACTAGCGGGAGAAGCGGGGAGCTGTTTTTT

CDR3 length: 14
V gene: TRBV7-2
D gene: TRBD1
clone size: .
J gene: TRBJ1-2
CDR3 protein: CASSRTGSNYGYTF
CDR3 DNA: TGTGCCAGCAGCCGGACAGGTTCTAACTATGGCTACACCTTC